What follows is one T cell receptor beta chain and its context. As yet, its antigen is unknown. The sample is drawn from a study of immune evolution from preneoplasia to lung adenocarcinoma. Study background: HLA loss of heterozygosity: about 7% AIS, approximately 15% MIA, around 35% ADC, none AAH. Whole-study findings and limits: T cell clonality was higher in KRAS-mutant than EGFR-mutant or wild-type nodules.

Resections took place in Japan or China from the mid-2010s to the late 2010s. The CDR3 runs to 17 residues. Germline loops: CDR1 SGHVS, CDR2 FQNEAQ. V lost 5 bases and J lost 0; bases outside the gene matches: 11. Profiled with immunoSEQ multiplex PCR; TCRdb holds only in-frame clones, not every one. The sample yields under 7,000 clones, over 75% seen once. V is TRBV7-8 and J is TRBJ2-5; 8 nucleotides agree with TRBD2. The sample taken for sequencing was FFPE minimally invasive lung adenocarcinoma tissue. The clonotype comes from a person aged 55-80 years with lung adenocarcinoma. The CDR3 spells CASSLLSGGPYQETQYF. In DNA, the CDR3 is TGTGCCAGCAGCCTCCTCTCGGGGGGGCCGTACCAAGAGACCCAGTACTTC.